This T cell receptor (beta chain) originates from a study of human T cells and chemical hapten exposure. Across the whole study: Each patient's scalp received weekly diphenylcyclopropenone throughout the approximately 22-week study.

The time point denotes: patch test 1, 2 weeks after DPC sensitization. Treatment given: therapeutic diphenylcyclopropenone sensitization with weekly scalp DPC. Non-pregnant alopecia patients aged 18 to 70, suitable for DPC therapy. Overall study results and limits: Clustering by CDR3 similarity yielded significantly more large clusters from expanded TCRs than controls.

The V and J ends lost 3 bases and 7 bases, in that order; junction bases with no gene match: 5. Germline-derived CDR1 and CDR2 are SGHNT and YYREEE (reference sequence). The CDR3 consists of 14 residues. Within the library, unique molecular identifiers were attached to each individual cDNA molecule. One entry per CDR3 protein, called by TCRdb with MiXCR from the RACE reads. The table lists fewer than 500,000 distinct CDR3 sequences, about 4.8% of them singletons, with 2% to 2.5% in the top ten. A remark on this clonotype: The antigen is unknown.

The TCR sequence derives from a woman in her forties or fifties with alopecia areata. Some clones in this sample may be carry-over from other donors' samples. The chain combines TRBV5-4 with TRBJ2-5; 11 nucleotides match TRBD2. The material was whole blood, obtained in connection with sensitization to the hapten diphenylcyclopropenone (DPC). The CDR3 nucleotides read TGTGCCAGCAGCTCGGGACTAGCGGTGCTGACCCAGTACTTC. Protein: CASSSGLAVLTQYF.